The 31 T cell receptor beta chains in this list originate from one sample, sequenced in a study of blood T cell repertoires in COVID-19. The data were produced by immunoSEQ multiplex PCR, yet TCRdb's version contains in-frame clones alone and is incomplete. The sample gives hundreds of thousands of clones, 83% of which show up once; roughly 2.6% is in the top ten. Material for sequencing was peripheral blood. These receptors were collected from a woman aged 40-49 years with active or convalescent COVID-19.

This chain connects TRBV20-1 to TRBJ2-1; tentative D call: TRBD2 (5 bases). V lost 3 bases and J lost 0, with 12 bases in between. Germline V gives CDR1 DFQATT, CDR2 SNEGSKA (reference sequence). The CDR3 length is 15 residues. The CDR3 loop reads CSASFSGRSYNEQFF. The CDR3 coding sequence is TGCAGTGCTAGTTTCAGCGGCCGCTCCTACAATGAGCAGTTCTTC.

V gene TRBV30 combines with J gene TRBJ2-5; D is perhaps TRBD1 (5 bases). Per the germline V gene, CDR1 is GTSNPN and CDR2 is SVGIG (reference sequence). Trimming pared 2 bases from V and 6 bases from J, leaving 13 bases between. The CDR3 has 13 residues. CDR3 loop: CAWSWGSTKTQYF. The CDR3 nucleotides are TGTGCCTGGAGTTGGGGCAGTACCAAGACCCAGTACTTC.

V and J are TRBV30 and TRBJ1-2, with D possibly TRBD1 on 6 matching bases. The ends were cut back, 5 bases at V and 4 bases at J, with 11 bases in the middle. Germline V gene sequence: CDR1 GTSNPN, CDR2 SVGIG (reference sequence). The CDR3 spans 12 residues. The CDR3 protein is CAWARQAYGYTF. The CDR3 region has the DNA TGTGCCTGGGCAAGACAGGCCTATGGCTACACCTTC.

The chain links TRBV27 to TRBJ1-1; TRBD1 matches at 8 bases. Germline V lookup: CDR1 MNHEY, CDR2 SMNVEV (reference sequence). J lost 3 bases, V lost 6 bases, and 3 bases had no gene match. The CDR3 runs 13 residues. Here the CDR3 reads CASSYRGDTEAFF. CDR3 DNA sequence: TGTGCCAGCAGCTACAGGGGGGACACTGAAGCTTTCTTT.

The genes are TRBV6-6 and TRBJ2-7, with a possible D match to TRBD1 (5 bases). V was shortened by 2 bases and J by 2 bases, with 7 bases between the two germline ends. The V gene's germline CDR1 is MNHNY and CDR2 SVGAGI (reference sequence). The CDR3 is made up of 13 amino acids. The CDR3 sequence is CASSYDRTYEQYF. The DNA of the CDR3 is TGTGCCAGCAGTTACGACAGAACCTACGAGCAGTACTTC.

The chain recombines TRBV12-3 or TRBV12-4 with TRBJ2-1, with D unclear. This CDR3 has 11 amino acids. V lost 1 base and J 9 bases, leaving 4 bases between the germline ends. The CDR3: CASSLGGEQFF. The CDR3 DNA sequence: TGTGCCAGCAGTTTAGGCGGTGAGCAGTTCTTC.

This chain uses TRBV2 with TRBJ1-2, with D possibly matching TRBD1 (6 bases). This CDR3 spans 14 amino acids. Per the germline V gene, CDR1 is SNHLY and CDR2 is FYNNEI. Trimming left V 2 bases short and J 4 bases short, with 11 bases between. CDR3: CASSENRDIYGYTF. CDR3 DNA: TGTGCCAGCAGTGAAAACAGGGACATCTATGGCTACACCTTC.

The chain joins TRBV19 to TRBJ1-1; D is uncertain. CDR1 and CDR2 from the germline V gene are LNHDA and SQIVND (reference sequence). V was pared by 5 bases and J by 4 bases, with 11 bases between. The CDR3 spans 13 residues. The CDR3 region has the DNA TGTGCCAGTAGTTCTCTACAGAGCACTGAAGCTTTCTTT. Translation gives CASSSLQSTEAFF.

This clone was observed once. This sequence joins TRBV6-6 and TRBJ1-5; possible D gene TRBD1, 5 bases. The V gene lost 8 bases and the J gene lost 1 base, with 12 bases spanning the gap. The germline CDR1 and CDR2 sequences are MNHNY and SVGAGI (reference sequence). The CDR3 loop spans 14 amino acids. The CDR3 DNA is TGTGCCAGCCTAAGGGGAGGGAGCAATCAGCCCCAGCATTTT. It codes for CASLRGGSNQPQHF.

This chain uses TRBV7-6 with TRBJ2-5; a possible D gene is TRBD1 (6 bases). With 3 bases removed from V and 1 base from J, the gap between germline ends came to 12 bases. Germline CDR1 and CDR2: SGHVS and FNYEAQ. The CDR3 covers 15 residues. CDR3 in DNA: TGTGCCAGCAGCTTGGGACACGAGAGCCAAGAGACCCAGTACTTC. Protein: CASSLGHESQETQYF.

The chain carries TRBV5-4 and TRBJ2-2, with TRBD2 as a possible D gene (6 bases). Germline-derived CDR1 and CDR2 are SGHNT and YYREEE (reference sequence). The length of the CDR3 is 15 residues. Trimming stripped 2 bases from V and 7 bases from J, with 15 bases between. DNA of the CDR3: TGTGCCAGCAGCTTAAATGGAGGGCAAGGCGGGGAGCTGTTTTTT. As protein: CASSLNGGQGGELFF.

J is TRBJ2-7 and V is TRBV27; 10 bases match TRBD1. Trimming cost V 9 bases and J 5 bases; bases outside gene matches: 10. Germline lookup yields CDR1 MNHEY and CDR2 SMNVEV (reference sequence). The CDR3 covers 14 residues. CDR3 loop: CARPFGTGAHEQYF. For the CDR3, the DNA is TGTGCCAGACCTTTCGGGACAGGGGCCCACGAGCAGTACTTC.

The chain joins TRBV5-1 to TRBJ1-5; weak D call: TRBD1 (5 bases). The CDR3 has 15 amino acids. Trimming cost V 0 bases and J 5 bases, with 12 bases left between them. CDR1 is SGHRS, CDR2 YFSETQ, per germline. In nucleotides, the CDR3 is TGCGCCAGCAGCTTGGGCCAGGGCCCTCATCAGCCCCAGCATTTT. Protein sequence: CASSLGQGPHQPQHF.

Of note for this clone: The junction does not match germline at one end; this may be a read error. The J gene is TRBJ2-7, the V gene TRBV28, with 8 bases that match TRBD1. The germline V gene encodes CDR1 MDHEN and CDR2 SYDVKM. The CDR3 extends over 15 amino acids. This CDR3 reads CAGSNSLGQGRLPHF. CDR3 nucleotide sequence: TGTGCCGGCAGTAACTCCCTCGGACAGGGTCGCCTGCCGCACTTC.

This chain links TRBV9 with TRBJ2-1; TRBD2 matches at 8 bases. The ends lost 3 bases at V and 2 bases at J; junction bases unmatched: 13. The CDR3 contains 18 residues. Germline V gives CDR1 SGDLS, CDR2 YYNGEE. Written as DNA, the CDR3 is TGTGCCAGCAGCGACATCCGGGGGGGAAATAATCCCTACAATGAGCAGTTCTTC. This sequence encodes CASSDIRGGNNPYNEQFF.

This chain connects TRBV5-4 to TRBJ2-3; 11 positions agree with TRBD2. The V segment lost 4 bases and the J segment 2 bases; nucleotides outside the gene matches: 6. There are 16 residues in the CDR3. Germline V gene sequence: CDR1 SGHNT, CDR2 YYREEE (reference sequence). CDR3 DNA: TGTGCCAGCAGCCGCCCTAGCGGGGGGTTCACAGATACGCAGTATTTT. This encodes CASSRPSGGFTDTQYF.

The chain couples TRBV9 to TRBJ2-3; D perhaps matches TRBD1 (5 bases). Trimming removed 4 bases at V and 3 bases at J, with 15 bases between. CDR1 is SGDLS and CDR2 is YYNGEE in the germline V gene. The CDR3 runs 15 residues. This CDR3 reads CASSWTQGETDTQYF. CDR3 coding DNA: TGTGCCAGCAGCTGGACGCAGGGTGAGACAGATACGCAGTATTTT. Drawing the rest from reference TRBV9 and TRBJ2-3, the complete variable domain is DSGVTQTPKHLITATGQRVTLRCSPRSGDLSVYWYQQSLDQGLQFLIQYYNGEERAKGNILERFSAQQFPDLHSELNLSSLELGDSALYFCASSWTQGETDTQYFGPGTRLTVL.

This chain connects TRBV7-3 to TRBJ2-1, with D possibly TRBD2 on 5 matching bases. Germline-derived CDR1 and CDR2 are SGHTA and FQGTGA. This CDR3 has 15 amino acids. With 5 bases removed from V and 8 bases from J, the gap between germline ends came to 19 bases. The CDR3 DNA is TGTGCCAGCAGCGATGACCCCACTAGAGTCGATGAGCAGTTCTTC. Protein product: CASSDDPTRVDEQFF. The whole variable domain, remainder taken from reference TRBV7-3 and TRBJ2-1, is GAGVSQTPSNKVTEKGKYVELRCDPISGHTALYWYRQSLGQGPEFLIYFQGTGAADDSGLPNDRFFAVRPEGSVSTLKIQRTERGDSAVYLCASSDDPTRVDEQFFGPGTRLTVL.

The chain links TRBV6-5 to TRBJ1-2, with 12 positions matching TRBD1. The CDR3 loop spans 14 amino acids. V lost 8 bases, J lost 2 bases, and 3 bases stayed unmatched. Germline CDR1 is MNHEY and CDR2 is SVGAGI. CDR3 nucleotides: TGTGCCAGCGAAGGGACAGGGGGCAACTATGGCTACACCTTC. Translating gives CASEGTGGNYGYTF.

The rearrangement joins TRBV5-1 to TRBJ2-7; 8 nucleotides agree with TRBD1. The germline CDR1 and CDR2 sequences are SGHRS and YFSETQ. This CDR3 has 15 amino acids. With V trimmed by 1 base and J by 4 bases, 7 bases remained unmatched. This chain's CDR3 is CASSLQGAQSYEQYF. The DNA for the CDR3 is TGCGCCAGCAGCTTGCAGGGGGCTCAGTCGTACGAGCAGTACTTC.

The genes are TRBV27 and TRBJ2-2; no clear D. Trimming left V 2 bases short and J 6 bases short, with 13 bases between. Per the germline V gene, CDR1 is MNHEY and CDR2 is SMNVEV (reference sequence). This CDR3 is 15 amino acids long. The CDR3, as DNA: TGTGCCAGCAGTTTAGGTGGAGTTGAGGCCGGGGAGCTGTTTTTT. Protein product: CASSLGGVEAGELFF.

The chain couples TRBV4-3 to TRBJ1-1; 8 bases match TRBD1. V lost 3 bases to trimming and J lost 8 bases; unmatched junction nucleotides: 8. This CDR3 comprises 14 residues. Per the germline V gene, CDR1 is LGHNA and CDR2 is YSLEER. The CDR3 region has the DNA TGCGCCAGCAGCCAGGGGGGACAGGCCTTCGAAGCTTTCTTT. Its translation: CASSQGGQAFEAFF.

V is TRBV15 and J is TRBJ1-6; D may be TRBD1 (5 bases). The CDR3 is made up of 15 amino acids. In germline, CDR1 is LNHNV, CDR2 YYDKDF (reference sequence). Trimming removed 6 bases from V and 7 bases from J, with 16 bases in between. The CDR3 here is CATSILGTGNSPLHF. The CDR3 bases are TGTGCCACCAGTATCCTCGGGACTGGGAATTCACCCCTCCACTTT.

This chain links TRBV2 with TRBJ1-5; the D gene is possibly TRBD1 (6 bases). Germline V CDR1 and CDR2: SNHLY, FYNNEI. V lost 4 bases and J 0 bases, leaving 10 bases between the germline ends. This CDR3 has 15 residues. The CDR3 reads CASSGNRVSNQPQHF. The DNA for the CDR3 is TGTGCCAGCAGTGGAAACAGGGTTAGCAATCAGCCCCAGCATTTT.

This chain links TRBV5-4 with TRBJ2-7; D may be TRBD1 (5 bases). CDR1 is SGHNT and CDR2 is YYREEE in the germline V gene (reference sequence). The CDR3 length is 16 residues. The V end lost 4 bases, the J end lost 7 bases, and 24 bases lay between the germline ends. CDR3 nucleotides: TGTGCCAGCAGCCCAACCCAACACAGGTTAGGGGCGGAGCAGTACTTC. Protein: CASSPTQHRLGAEQYF.

This clone has just one count. V usage is TRBV10-2 and J usage is TRBJ1-1, with D maybe TRBD1 (6 bases). V lost 5 bases to trimming and J lost 7 bases, with 14 bases between them. The germline V gene has CDR1 WSHSY and CDR2 SAAADI. The CDR3 loop spans 13 amino acids. CDR3 region: CASSQGRGDEAFF. CDR3 DNA sequence: TGCGCCAGCAGTCAGGGGAGAGGGGATGAAGCTTTCTTT.

The V gene is TRBV19, the J gene TRBJ2-5, with 9 bases fitting TRBD1. V was pared by 6 bases and J by 6 bases, with 5 bases of the junction left unmatched. The CDR3 has 13 amino acids. From germline, CDR1 is LNHDA and CDR2 SQIVND (reference sequence). CDR3 amino acids: CASRSTGGKTQYF. CDR3 nucleotide sequence: TGTGCCAGTAGATCGACAGGGGGAAAGACCCAGTACTTC.

Only one count was recorded for this clone. The chain links TRBV7-3 to TRBJ2-5, with 7 bases aligning to TRBD2. The germline V gene has CDR1 SGHTA and CDR2 FQGTGA. J gave up 4 bases and V 1 base, and 12 bases lay outside the gene matches. The CDR3 runs to 17 residues. CDR3 protein: CASSLRAPGGIGETQYF. In nucleotides, the CDR3 is TGTGCCAGCAGCTTAAGGGCACCCGGGGGGATCGGAGAGACCCAGTACTTC.

CDR3 bases: TGTGCCAGCAGCCATTTAGGGGTGAGCTCCTATAATTCACCCCTCCACTTT. Translating it yields CASSHLGVSSYNSPLHF. The chain combines TRBV3-1 (or the pseudogene TRBV3-2) with TRBJ1-6; a possible D gene is TRBD1 (5 bases). In germline, CDR1 is LGHDT, CDR2 YNNKEL (reference sequence). The V and J ends lost 3 bases and 0 bases respectively, with 12 bases between them. The CDR3 is made up of 17 amino acids.

V is TRBV27 and J is TRBJ2-7, with 8 nucleotides matching TRBD2. This CDR3 has 14 amino acids. CDR1 MNHEY and CDR2 SMNVEV come from the germline V gene (reference sequence). V lost 4 bases and J lost 6; bases outside the gene matches: 8. The chain's CDR3 is CASSYLGLASEQYF. The CDR3 DNA follows: TGTGCCAGCAGTTATTTAGGACTAGCCTCCGAGCAGTACTTC.

J is TRBJ2-2 and V is TRBV9; 14 bases match TRBD2. J was trimmed by 2 bases and V by 0 bases; bases with no gene match: 6. Looked up from germline, CDR1 is SGDLS and CDR2 is YYNGEE. This CDR3 has 19 amino acids. The CDR3 loop is CASSVGRGLAGENTGELFF. The CDR3 bases are TGTGCCAGCAGCGTAGGGCGGGGACTAGCGGGGGAAAACACCGGGGAGCTGTTTTTT. The whole variable domain, filled in from reference TRBV9 and TRBJ2-2, reads DSGVTQTPKHLITATGQRVTLRCSPRSGDLSVYWYQQSLDQGLQFLIQYYNGEERAKGNILERFSAQQFPDLHSELNLSSLELGDSALYFCASSVGRGLAGENTGELFFGEGSRLTVL.